Following are 8 T cell receptor beta chains from one sample sequenced in a study of long-term antiretroviral therapy in people with HIV. Assay version v3.0 of immunoSEQ was used, and it was run at survey level. The method was immunoSEQ multiplex PCR; TCRdb's version includes in-frame clones alone and lacks a portion of them. The sample contains approximately 30,000 clones, around four fifths of which appear only once. The sample here was unsorted PBMCs, taken 0.8 years before starting antiretroviral therapy. The receptors stem from a man younger than 30 with HIV.

V is TRBV5-1 and J is TRBJ2-7, with no clear D. CDR1 SGHRS and CDR2 YFSETQ come from the germline V gene. The V gene lost 0 bases and the J gene lost 4 bases, with 8 bases spanning the gap. The length of the CDR3 is 13 residues. The CDR3 DNA reads as TGCGCCAGCAGCTTGGACCCGCGGTACGAGCAGTACTTC. Translated, it gives CASSLDPRYEQYF.

The chain employs TRBV30 and TRBJ2-7; no clear D gene. Trimming took 2 bases from V and 5 from J, leaving 13 bases between them. The CDR3 totals 13 residues. CDR1 GTSNPN and CDR2 SVGIG come from the germline V gene (reference sequence). The CDR3 is CAWSSVLDHEQYF. DNA of the CDR3: TGTGCCTGGAGTTCAGTCCTAGACCACGAGCAGTACTTC.

The gene calls are TRBV7-2 and TRBJ2-7; 8 positions match TRBD1. CDR3 length equals 13 residues. With V trimmed by 4 bases and J by 13 bases, 12 bases remained unmatched. CDR1 SGHTA and CDR2 FQGNSA come from the germline V gene. CDR3 region: CASSYTGQEDDYF. The CDR3 DNA sequence: TGTGCCAGCAGCTACACGGGACAGGAGGATGACTACTTC.

The chain employs TRBV7-2 and TRBJ2-1; perhaps TRBD2 as D (5 bases). The CDR3 is 15 residues long. The germline V and J ends were trimmed by 3 bases and 7 bases, with 16 bases remaining between them. Germline lookup yields CDR1 SGHTA and CDR2 FQGNSA. CDR3 protein: CASSFTRTGENEQFF. CDR3 coding DNA: TGTGCCAGCAGCTTCACTAGGACGGGCGAGAATGAGCAGTTCTTC.

This clone occurred once. CDR3 protein: CASSEGRGAGELFF. The CDR3 DNA is TGTGCCAGCAGTGAGGGCAGGGGGGCCGGGGAGCTGTTTTTT. V usage is TRBV2 and J usage is TRBJ2-2, with D possibly being TRBD1 (7 bases). Trimming removed 3 bases at V and 6 bases at J, with 11 bases between. CDR1 is SNHLY and CDR2 is FYNNEI in the germline V gene. The CDR3 is 14 amino acids.

Comments on this clone: One end of the junction varies from germline; a read error may be responsible. This chain connects TRBV7-7 to TRBJ2-1, with 7 positions matching TRBD1. Looked up from germline, CDR1 is SSHAT and CDR2 is FNYEAQ (reference sequence). The CDR3 has 15 residues. The CDR3 DNA sequence: TGTGCTAGCAGCTTAGGGCAGGGGGTGATCGATGAGCAGTTCTTC. This encodes CASSLGQGVIDEQFF.

In this sample, this clone turned up once. This chain connects TRBV7-9 to TRBJ2-2, with D possibly being TRBD2 (5 bases). The CDR3 covers 16 residues. With 5 bases removed from V and 6 bases from J, the gap between germline ends came to 19 bases. Germline V gene sequence: CDR1 SEHNR, CDR2 FQNEAQ (reference sequence). The CDR3, as DNA: TGTGCCAGCAGCCCCGGGAAGGTTCGAGTGCCCGGGGAGCTGTTTTTT. It encodes CASSPGKVRVPGELFF.

The genes are TRBV7-2 and TRBJ1-5; TRBD1 aligns across 7 bases. V was pared by 1 base and J by 5 bases, with 5 bases of the junction left unmatched. Germline loops: CDR1 SGHTA, CDR2 FQGNSA. The CDR3 is 15 amino acids. CDR3 bases: TGTGCCAGCAGCTTAGTTGTAGGGGGCGATCAGCCCCAGCATTTT. Its translation: CASSLVVGGDQPQHF.